This T cell receptor (beta chain) originates from a study of T cells in tuberculosis (dated by TCRdb to the late 2010s). Looking at the study overall: To characterize T cells specific for the mycobacterial lipid antigen glucose monomycolate (GMM), the study used CD1B tetramers together with high-throughput TCR immunosequencing. With approximately nine people per group, a South African clinical cohort compared IGRA-negative adolescents, IGRA-positive adolescents with latent tuberculosis, and adults with active tuberculosis. PBMC from active tuberculosis patients were archived either before standard anti-tuberculosis treatment began or within 7 days of its start.

Explained via the paper, the time point label denotes: new active TB diagnosis, blood taken before or within 7 days of starting treatment. Active tuberculosis patients were HIV-seronegative South African adults aged 18 years or older with a new diagnosis. Confirmation of active tuberculosis was based on positive sputum smear microscopy and/or a positive M. tuberculosis culture. Immunosequencing was performed on unsorted cryopreserved PBMC and covered 100,000 or so T cells per clinical donor on average. TCR libraries were generated with the immunoSEQ multiplex PCR assay, using TCR-beta and/or TCR-alpha/delta assays for each sample. Amplified TCR libraries were sequenced on the Illumina high-throughput platform. Per the source publication's procedure: Clustering and dimensionality reduction relied on pairwise TCRdist distances among GMM-specific receptors from T cells that were either sorted ex vivo or expanded in vitro. Each clinical repertoire was scored by mean NN-distance, the average TCRdist to the nearest 10% of tetramer-positive reference sequences. To compute GEM TCR motif frequency, the fraction of unique TCRs matching known GEM sequences by V/J usage and CDR3 length was calculated. Active tuberculosis was classified by linear discriminant analysis with leave-one-out cross-validation, implemented in scikit-learn. In TCRdb, the immuneACCESS table is reduced to in-frame sequences with V and J assigned. These tables do not hold every clone; where another copy was compared, an unresolved V gene accounts for under half, and the others remain unexplained. V, J and clone size are those of that table, while D and trimming were read from the DNA. This sample is represented by around 49,000 clones; more than 90% of them were singletons. In total, the top ten clones hold more than 1.4% of the sample.

General conclusions and limits of the study: Clinical samples were selected based on the availability of cryopreserved specimens, with adults included as active tuberculosis cases and adolescents included as controls. An accuracy of roughly 90% (AUROC approximately 0.91) was reached by a classifier using the diverse GMM-specific repertoire, compared with approximately 70% accuracy when GEM motif frequencies were used. Compared with IGRA-negative controls, TCR-alpha repertoires from active tuberculosis had smaller mean NN-distances to GMM-specific TCRs, which suggests clonal expansion of these TCRs. Smaller NN-distances were partly driven by shorter CDR3-alpha lengths in active tuberculosis patients, and statistical significance was not reached for the TCR-beta difference.

As for this clone: The specificity of this receptor is unknown. At one of its ends the junction is not consistent with the germline gene, which may arise from a read error.

Inclusive of the bounding cysteine and phenylalanine, the CDR3 is 16 residues long. The only DNA kept is the CDR3, 48 bases in frame from the first base. In the germline V gene (reference sequence), CDR1 corresponds to SSHAT and CDR2 to FNYEAQ. Here the sequenced sample was PBMCs, taken at tuberculosis diagnosis. The sequence joins TRBV7-7 to TRBJ2-5; TRBD1 aligns with 12 central bases. The clonotype originates from an adult with tuberculosis. The nucleotide sequence is TGTGCTAGCAGCAGGACCGGGACAGGGGGCGGTGAGACCCAGTACTTC. This yields the protein CASSRTGTGGGETQYF.